Sequencing of this T cell receptor (beta chain) was carried out in a study of somatic mutations in cytotoxic T cells in rheumatoid arthritis. In regard to this clone: Its antigen is undetermined.

V lost 0 bases and J 11 bases, leaving 10 bases between the germline ends. The V gene's germline CDR1 is PRHDT and CDR2 FYEKMQ (reference sequence). This CDR3 is 12 amino acids long. Study results and limitations: No significant CD8+ T-cell clonality difference was found between rheumatoid arthritis patients and age-matched controls.

Data came from immunoSEQ multiplex PCR; TCRdb stores just in-frame clones and leaves some out. In the table there are around 15,000 clones, about four fifths of which are singletons. V usage is TRBV13 and J usage is TRBJ1-1; possibly TRBD1 for D (6 bases). The sequence derives from an adult with rheumatoid arthritis. Sequencing input: CD8+ T cells sorted from blood. CDR3 residues: CASSLGEGGAFF. The CDR3 coding sequence is TGTGCCAGCAGCTTAGGGGAAGGGGGGGCTTTCTTT.